This TCR beta chain was obtained from a study of T cells in Graves' hyperthyroidism and ophthalmopathy (dated by TCRdb to the late 2010s). At the level of the whole study: Peripheral blood was collected at initial diagnosis, before any treatment. To identify distinguishing TCR V-J signatures, a discovery cohort of around 100 patients was used, comprising some 45 with Graves' ophthalmopathy and under 60 with stable Graves' hyperthyroidism. Whether ophthalmopathy could be predicted prospectively was tested in an independent validation cohort made up of fewer than 20 hyperthyroidism patients plus 17 patients who later progressed to ophthalmopathy. The 100 or so discovery patients were divided at random into training and test sets in a 7:3 ratio. Thyroid tissue and blood T-cell repertoires from more than 5 Graves' hyperthyroidism patients were also compared in the study. After sampling, hyperthyroidism patients received methimazole starting at 30 mg daily, and ophthalmopathy patients received high-dose intravenous methylprednisolone. The paper reports TCR Vbeta CDR3 sequencing of 130 to 150 peripheral blood samples: around 45 ophthalmopathy, roughly 80 hyperthyroidism and about 17 progressor patients. Beyond this particular receptor, the publication reports: Ophthalmopathy was separated from stable hyperthyroidism by a 13 V-J signature model, with 85% to 90% sensitivity and about 81% specificity obtained in cross-validation and 80%/75% obtained in testing. Sample size was not statistically predetermined, and blinding of investigators to group allocation was not performed. In validation, the model predicted progression to ophthalmopathy with roughly 66% sensitivity and roughly 72% specificity, a median of approximately 6.7 months before onset. Blood samples also contained most of the expanded thyroid clonotypes (frequency above 0.001), which suggests that blood repertoires may reflect thyroid immune responses.

Graves' hyperthyroidism was defined as stable when no progression to ophthalmopathy occurred over 18 months of follow-up. Hyperthyroidism patients were newly diagnosed, with disease duration under 2 months, and aged 18 to 65 years. Patients with uncontrolled infections, other autoimmune diseases, pregnancy or lactation were excluded. Clinical symptoms, serum thyroxine and TRAb, thyroid ultrasound, and orbital computed tomography formed the basis for the diagnoses. Ficoll-Paque density gradient centrifugation was used to isolate PBMCs from 9.5 to 10 ml of fresh peripheral blood. Total RNA was extracted using Trizol reagent, and RNA quality was assessed on an Agilent 2100 Bioanalyzer. This clonotype was seen at least ten times. Its recognized antigen is unknown. It has no much larger one-base neighbor in the sample; base qualities were not kept. The TCR beta CDR3 regions were amplified from RNA transcripts. For the first round of RT-PCR on the TCR CDR3, the HTBI primer set was used together with the Qiagen OneStep RT-PCR kit. Libraries were constructed in a second round of multiplex PCR, after which size selection and purification were carried out. Paired-end sequencing of the libraries was performed with 100 bp reads on an Illumina HiSeq2000. In the source study's methods: SOAPnuke was used to process the raw data, removing reads that contained adapters or uncalled bases, had a mean Phred below 15, or lacked an exact match to the constant primer or identifier. High-quality paired reads were merged with COPE v1.2.5, and unique nucleotide sequences were defined as clonotypes. MiTCR v1.1 was used to align the clonotypes against IMGT TRBV, TRBD and TRBJ reference segments. Analysis was restricted to V-J combinations with a frequency above 0.0001, which covered 99.2% of repertoires. A TCS score was defined as the ratio of F50 (clonal expansion) to E x V (chaos), with BLOSUM62-based TCRdist applied between CDR3 peptides within each V-J. Welch's t-statistics and random forest reduced around 550 V-J features to around 14, which were used in a naive Bayes classifier (R e1071). The public reads were quality trimmed at Q25 with fastp and then assembled into clones with MiXCR by TCRdb, keeping productive beta chains. Rows matching on CDR3 protein sequence are summarized as one entry with the most common DNA and genes. TCRdb's processing, not the authors', yielded these V and J calls. For this sample there are a few hundred thousand distinct CDR3 sequences; around 15% appear just once. Around a sixth of the sample comes from the top ten.

Its CDR3 holds 17 amino acids, cysteine through phenylalanine. Only CDR3 DNA remains: 51 bases, in frame from the first base. Reading the germline V gene gives CDR1 KGHSH and CDR2 LQKENI. V and J are truncated by 5 bases and 0 bases respectively, leaving an intervening sequence of 16 bases. The chain links TRBV18 with TRBJ2-2; TRBD2 is a possible D gene, resting on 5 matching bases. The TCR sequence derives from a woman between 18 and 29 years old with Graves' hyperthyroidism. The sequenced material came from blood. The CDR3 region: CASSLTWTGTNTGELFF. The nucleotide sequence reads as follows: TGTGCCAGCTCATTAACTTGGACGGGGACGAACACCGGGGAGCTGTTTTTT.